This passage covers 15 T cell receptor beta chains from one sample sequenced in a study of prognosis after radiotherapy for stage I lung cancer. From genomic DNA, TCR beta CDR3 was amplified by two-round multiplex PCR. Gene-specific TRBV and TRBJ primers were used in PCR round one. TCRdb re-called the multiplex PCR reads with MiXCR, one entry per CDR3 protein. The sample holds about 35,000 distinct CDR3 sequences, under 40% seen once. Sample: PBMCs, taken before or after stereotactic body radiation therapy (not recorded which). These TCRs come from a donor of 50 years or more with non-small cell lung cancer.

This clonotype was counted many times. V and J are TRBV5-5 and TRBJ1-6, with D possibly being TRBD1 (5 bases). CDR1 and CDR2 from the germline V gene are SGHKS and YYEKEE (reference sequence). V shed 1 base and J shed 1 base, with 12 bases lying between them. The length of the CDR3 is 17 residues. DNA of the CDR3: TGTGCCAGCAGCTTGACAGGACTAGGGTCCTATAATTCACCCCTCCACTTT. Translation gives CASSLTGLGSYNSPLHF.

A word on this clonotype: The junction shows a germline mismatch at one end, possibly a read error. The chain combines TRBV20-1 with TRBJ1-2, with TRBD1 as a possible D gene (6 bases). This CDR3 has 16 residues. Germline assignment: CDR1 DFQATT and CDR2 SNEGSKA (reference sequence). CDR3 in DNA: TGCAGTGCCCGTGCCCCGGACAGCCACACTAACTATGACTACACCTTC. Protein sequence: CSARAPDSHTNYDYTF.

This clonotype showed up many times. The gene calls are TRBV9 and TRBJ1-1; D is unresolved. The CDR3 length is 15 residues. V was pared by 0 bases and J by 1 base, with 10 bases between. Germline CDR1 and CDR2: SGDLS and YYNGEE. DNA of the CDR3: TGTGCCAGCAGCGTAGGGCCATCGACGAACACTGAAGCTTTCTTT. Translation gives CASSVGPSTNTEAFF.

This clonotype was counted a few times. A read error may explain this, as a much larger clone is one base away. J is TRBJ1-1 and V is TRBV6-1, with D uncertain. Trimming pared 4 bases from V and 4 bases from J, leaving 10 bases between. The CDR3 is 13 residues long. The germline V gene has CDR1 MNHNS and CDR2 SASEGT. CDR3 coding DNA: TGTGCCAGCAGTGGGGCATTGGGCACTGAAGCTTTCTTT. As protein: CASSGALGTEAFF.

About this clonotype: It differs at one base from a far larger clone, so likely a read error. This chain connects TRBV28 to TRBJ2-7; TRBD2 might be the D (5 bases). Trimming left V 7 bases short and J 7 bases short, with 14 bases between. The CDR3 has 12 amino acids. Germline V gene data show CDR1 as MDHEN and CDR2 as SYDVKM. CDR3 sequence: CASTGNYNEQYF. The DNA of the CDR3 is TGTGCCAGCACCGGGAATTACAATGAGCAGTACTTC. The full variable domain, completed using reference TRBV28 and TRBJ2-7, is DVKVTQSSRYLVKRTGEKVFLECVQDMDHENMFWYRQDPGLGLRLIYFSYDVKMKEKGDIPEGYSVSREKKERFSLILESASTNQTSMYLCASTGNYNEQYFGPGTRLTVT.

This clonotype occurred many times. The DNA of the CDR3 is TGTGCCAGTAGCAAAGACAGGCCCCAGTACAATGAGCAGTTCTTC. This encodes CASSKDRPQYNEQFF. The J gene is TRBJ2-1, the V gene TRBV19; D is perhaps TRBD1 (6 bases). The CDR3 sequence is 15 residues long. Trimming took off 6 bases at V and 4 bases at J, with 16 bases between the two ends. Germline V gene lookup returns CDR1 LNHDA and CDR2 SQIVND (reference sequence). Full variable domain (missing parts from reference TRBV19 and TRBJ2-1): DGGITQSPKYLFRKEGQNVTLSCEQNLNHDAMYWYRQDPGQGLRLIYYSQIVNDFQKGDIAEGYSVSREKKESFPLTVTSAQKNPTAFYLCASSKDRPQYNEQFFGPGTRLTVL.

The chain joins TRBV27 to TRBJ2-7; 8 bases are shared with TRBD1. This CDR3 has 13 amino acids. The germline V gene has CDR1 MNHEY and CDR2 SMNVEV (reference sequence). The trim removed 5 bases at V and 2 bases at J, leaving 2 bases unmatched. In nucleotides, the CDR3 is TGTGCCAGCAGTCCGGGACAGGCCTACGAGCAGTACTTC. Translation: CASSPGQAYEQYF.

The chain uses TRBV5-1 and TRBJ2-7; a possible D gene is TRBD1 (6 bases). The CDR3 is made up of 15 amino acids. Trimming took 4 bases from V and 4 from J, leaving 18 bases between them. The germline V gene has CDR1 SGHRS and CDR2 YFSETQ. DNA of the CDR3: TGCGCCAGCAGCACCTTAAGTGACAGGTTGTACGAGCAGTACTTC. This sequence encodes CASSTLSDRLYEQYF.

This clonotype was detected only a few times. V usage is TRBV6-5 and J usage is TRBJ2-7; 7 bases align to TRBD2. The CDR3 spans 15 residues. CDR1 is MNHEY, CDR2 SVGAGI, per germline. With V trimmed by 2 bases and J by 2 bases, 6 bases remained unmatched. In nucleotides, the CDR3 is TGTGCCAGCAGTTACCAACCGGGGGGAACCTACGAGCAGTACTTC. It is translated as CASSYQPGGTYEQYF.

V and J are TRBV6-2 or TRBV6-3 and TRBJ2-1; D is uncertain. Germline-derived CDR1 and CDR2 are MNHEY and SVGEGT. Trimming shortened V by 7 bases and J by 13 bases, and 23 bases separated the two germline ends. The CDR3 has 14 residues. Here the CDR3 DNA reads TGTGCCAGCACCCCCGGACCCTCCTACAATTATCAGTTCTTC. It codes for CASTPGPSYNYQFF.

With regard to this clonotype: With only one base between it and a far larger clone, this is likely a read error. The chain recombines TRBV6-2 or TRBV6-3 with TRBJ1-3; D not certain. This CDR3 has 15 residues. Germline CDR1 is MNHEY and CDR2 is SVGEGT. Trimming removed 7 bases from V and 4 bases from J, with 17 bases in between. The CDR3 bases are TGTGCCAGCATTGACTCTTGGAAGTACGGAAACACCATATATTTT. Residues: CASIDSWKYGNTIYF.

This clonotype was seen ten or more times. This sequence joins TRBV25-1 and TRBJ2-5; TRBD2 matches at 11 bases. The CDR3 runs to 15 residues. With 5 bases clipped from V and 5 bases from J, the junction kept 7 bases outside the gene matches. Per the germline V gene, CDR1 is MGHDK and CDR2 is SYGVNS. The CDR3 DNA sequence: TGTGCCAGCAGTCTAACTAGCGGGGGCGGGGAGACCCAGTACTTC. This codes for CASSLTSGGGETQYF.

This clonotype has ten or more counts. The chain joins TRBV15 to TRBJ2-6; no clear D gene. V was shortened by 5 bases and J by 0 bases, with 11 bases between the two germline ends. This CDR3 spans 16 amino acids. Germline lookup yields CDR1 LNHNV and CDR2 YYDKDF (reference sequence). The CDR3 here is CATSGVFSSGANVLTF. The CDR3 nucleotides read TGTGCCACCAGCGGAGTCTTTAGCTCTGGGGCCAACGTCCTGACTTTC. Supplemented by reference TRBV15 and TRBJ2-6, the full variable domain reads DAMVIQNPRYQVTQFGKPVTLSCSQTLNHNVMYWYQQKSSQAPKLLFHYYDKDFNNEADTPDNFQSRRPNTSFCFLDIRSPGLGDTAMYLCATSGVFSSGANVLTFGAGSRLTVL.

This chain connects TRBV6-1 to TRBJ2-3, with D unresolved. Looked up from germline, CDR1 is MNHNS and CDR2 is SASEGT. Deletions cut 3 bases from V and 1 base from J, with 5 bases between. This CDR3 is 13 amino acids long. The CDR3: CASSDPGTDTQYF. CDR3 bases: TGTGCCAGCAGTGATCCCGGCACAGATACGCAGTATTTT.

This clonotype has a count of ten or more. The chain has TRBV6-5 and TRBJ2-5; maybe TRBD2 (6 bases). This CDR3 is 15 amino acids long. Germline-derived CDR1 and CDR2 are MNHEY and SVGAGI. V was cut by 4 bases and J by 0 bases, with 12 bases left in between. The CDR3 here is CASSSSSGNQETQYF. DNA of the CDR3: TGTGCCAGCAGTTCCAGTAGCGGAAACCAAGAGACCCAGTACTTC.